The present T cell receptor (beta chain) was sequenced within a study of shared clonotypes between healthy human individuals. Overall study results and limits: Some naive CD4 clonotypes, 4% to 6%, turned up in common across several donors. At large depth, rarefaction still showed sorted-subset sequencing to be incomplete.

In the case of this clone: Its antigen is unknown.

The assay was immunoSEQ multiplex PCR, and TCRdb's table has in-frame clones only and misses some. Of about 2.1 million clones listed, approximately 94% are singletons. The germline gives CDR1 MNHEY, CDR2 SMNVEV (reference sequence). V lost 8 bases to trimming and J lost 1 base; unmatched junction nucleotides: 19. The CDR3 contains 19 residues. Positive CCR7 selection of CD45RO-negative cells yielded the naive CD8 cells, and terminally differentiated effector memory CD45RA+ cells were excluded. The sample comprised naive CD8+ T cells from PBMCs. The clonotype originates from a man in his late teens or twenties in good health. Some clones in this sample may be carry-over from other donors' samples. The chain recombines TRBV27 with TRBJ2-1; 8 bases agree with TRBD1. For the CDR3, the DNA is TGTGCCAGCGCTTTCCTCGGACAGGGACCCTCAGGGTCCTACAATGAGCAGTTCTTC. This sequence encodes CASAFLGQGPSGSYNEQFF.